This TCR beta chain emerged from a study of post-analysis software for immune sequencing data. Overall study context: Both relapsing-remitting and secondary progressive multiple sclerosis featured among the disease courses, as did progressive-relapsing multiple sclerosis.

Trimming took 0 bases from V and 2 from J, leaving 11 bases between them. The CDR3 sequence is 16 residues long. Germline V gene sequence: CDR1 SEHNR, CDR2 FQNEAQ (reference sequence). As regards this clonotype: Its specificity is not known.

Unique molecular identifiers featured in each of the TCR beta cDNA libraries. TCRdb analysed the PCR reads with MiXCR anew, one entry per CDR3 protein. The repertoire holds roughly 540,000 distinct CDR3 sequences, 34% seen once, with approximately 6% in the top ten. Broader study findings: Roughly 5 TRBV segments occurring more often in patients than controls included TRBV5-6, TRBV5-1 and TRBV20-1.

The sample was blood. The receptor was derived from a girl between 2 and 17 years old with multiple sclerosis. The chain joins TRBV7-9 to TRBJ2-1; the D gene is possibly TRBD1 (6 bases). The CDR3 sequence: CASSLASGVPYNEQFF. CDR3 nucleotides: TGTGCCAGCAGCTTAGCTTCAGGGGTCCCCTACAATGAGCAGTTCTTC.